This T cell receptor (beta chain) emerged from a study of blood T cells in healthy people across ages. Study-level points and caveats: The diversity estimates, figures obtained from one million T cells, were considered underestimates.

Investigators took 8 to 10 milliliters of peripheral blood from every donor. It was with a sample-barcoded 5' primer and a J-beta primer mix that a second PCR of roughly 7 to 12 cycles was run. Every sample gave at least 2.5 million paired-end reads containing CDR3. One entry per CDR3 protein results from TCRdb running MiXCR on the 5' RACE reads. The table lists almost 800,000 distinct CDR3 sequences, over 45% of them singletons, with approximately 20% in the top ten. The CDR3 is 14 amino acids. Trimming removed 2 bases at V and 5 bases at J, with 11 bases between. Germline CDR1 reads KGHDR; CDR2 reads SFDVKD. For this clonotype: As yet, its antigen is unknown.

This receptor was identified in a man aged 30 to 45 in good health. The specimen was blood. This rearrangement joins TRBV24-1 to TRBJ1-2; D uncertain. The DNA of the CDR3 is TGTGCCACCAGTGATTCGACGGGATATTATGGCTACACCTTC. It is translated as CATSDSTGYYGYTF.